This T cell receptor beta chain was recovered during a study of cytomegalovirus exposure and HLA in healthy donors. Across the whole study: Of some 360 genotyped donors, about 81% clustered with self-reported Caucasian donors.

The CDR3 has 18 residues. Trimming cost V 7 bases and J 7 bases; bases outside gene matches: 19. Primers for the PCR totalled 60 Vbeta and 13 Jbeta. Authors' processing steps: Approximately 83 million unique TCR beta chains, some 11 million shared, were counted in a later analysis. Clones were read by immunoSEQ multiplex PCR, and TCRdb kept only the in-frame ones, dropping some. V and J calls and clone size come straight from that table; D and trimming were deduced from the DNA. The sample holds over 50,000 clones, 55% to 75% seen once. Study observations and caveats: It was shown in a later analysis that HLA-associated TCR beta chains were more clonally expanded than other, equally common chains. Analysis performed later found 16,951 TCR beta sequences associated with HLA alleles at 0.05 false discovery rate.

Details on this clone: Its antigen is currently unknown.

This chain links TRBV23-1 with TRBJ1-6; 7 bases map to TRBD1. TRBV23-1 is known as an ORF, though its function is uncertain. Sequenced material: PBMCs. This clonotype was sampled from a man in his forties or fifties in good health and CMV-seropositive. The CDR3 loop reads CASNPLGTDSNNNSPLHF. The CDR3 coding sequence is TGCGCCAGCAACCCACTCGGGACAGACTCAAATAACAATTCACCCCTCCACTTT.